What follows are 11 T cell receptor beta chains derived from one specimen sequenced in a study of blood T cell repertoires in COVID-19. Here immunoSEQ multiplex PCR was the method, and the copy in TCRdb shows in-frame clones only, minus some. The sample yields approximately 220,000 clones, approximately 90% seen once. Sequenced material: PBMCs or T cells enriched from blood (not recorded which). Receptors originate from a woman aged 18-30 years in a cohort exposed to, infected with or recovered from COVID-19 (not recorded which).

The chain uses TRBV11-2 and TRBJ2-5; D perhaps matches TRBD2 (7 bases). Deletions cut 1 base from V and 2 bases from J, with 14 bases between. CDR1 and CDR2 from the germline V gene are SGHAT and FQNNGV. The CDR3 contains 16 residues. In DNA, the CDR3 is TGTGCCAGCAGCTTAGGTCCAGGGAGGGGGCAAGAGACCCAGTACTTC. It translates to CASSLGPGRGQETQYF.

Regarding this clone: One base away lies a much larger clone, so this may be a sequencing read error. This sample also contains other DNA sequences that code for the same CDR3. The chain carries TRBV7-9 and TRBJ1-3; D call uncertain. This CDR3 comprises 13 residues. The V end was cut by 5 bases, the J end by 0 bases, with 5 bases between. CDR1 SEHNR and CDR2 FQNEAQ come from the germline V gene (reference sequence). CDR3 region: CASSLSSGNTIYF. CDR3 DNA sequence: TGTGCCAGCAGCCTCAGCTCTGGAAACACCATATATTTT. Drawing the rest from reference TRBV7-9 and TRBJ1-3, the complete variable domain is DTGVSQNPRHKITKRGQNVTFRCDPISEHNRLYWYRQTLGQGPEFLTYFQNEAQLEKSRLLSDRFSAERPKGSFSTLEIQRTEQGDSAMYLCASSLSSGNTIYFGEGSWLTVV.

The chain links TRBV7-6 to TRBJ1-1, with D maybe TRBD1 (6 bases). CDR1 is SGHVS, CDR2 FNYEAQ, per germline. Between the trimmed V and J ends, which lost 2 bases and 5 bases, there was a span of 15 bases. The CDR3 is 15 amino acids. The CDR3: CASSLREQGLTEAFF. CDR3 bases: TGTGCCAGCAGCTTAAGGGAACAGGGTTTAACTGAAGCTTTCTTT.

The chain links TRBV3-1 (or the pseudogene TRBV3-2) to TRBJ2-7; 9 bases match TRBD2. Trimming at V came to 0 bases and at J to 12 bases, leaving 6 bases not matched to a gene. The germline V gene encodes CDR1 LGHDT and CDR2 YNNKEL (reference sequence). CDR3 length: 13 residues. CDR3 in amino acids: CASSQDSGGRAYF. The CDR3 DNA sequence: TGTGCCAGCAGCCAAGATTCGGGCGGGAGGGCGTACTTC.

CDR3 nucleotides: TGTGCCAGCAGCTTGGCGCGCAGGGGTCATGGCTACACCTTC. Its protein product is CASSLARRGHGYTF. The chain uses TRBV5-5 and TRBJ1-2; D perhaps matches TRBD1 (6 bases). V was shortened by 0 bases and J by 6 bases, with 12 bases between the two germline ends. The germline V gene encodes CDR1 SGHKS and CDR2 YYEKEE (reference sequence). The CDR3 covers 14 residues.

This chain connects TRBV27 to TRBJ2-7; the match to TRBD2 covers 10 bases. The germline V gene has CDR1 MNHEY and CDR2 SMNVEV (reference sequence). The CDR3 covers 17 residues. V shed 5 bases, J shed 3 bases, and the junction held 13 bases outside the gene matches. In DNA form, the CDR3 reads TGTGCCAGCAGTGATCTCATGCCCCTAGCGGGAGTCTACGAGCAGTACTTC. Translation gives CASSDLMPLAGVYEQYF.

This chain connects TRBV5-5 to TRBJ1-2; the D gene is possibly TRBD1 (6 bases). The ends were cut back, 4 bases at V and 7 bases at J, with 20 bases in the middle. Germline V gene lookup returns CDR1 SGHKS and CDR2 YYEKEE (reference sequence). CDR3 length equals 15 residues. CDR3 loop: CASSTTSGTPSGYTF. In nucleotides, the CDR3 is TGTGCCAGCAGCACCACTTCCGGGACACCGAGTGGCTACACCTTC.

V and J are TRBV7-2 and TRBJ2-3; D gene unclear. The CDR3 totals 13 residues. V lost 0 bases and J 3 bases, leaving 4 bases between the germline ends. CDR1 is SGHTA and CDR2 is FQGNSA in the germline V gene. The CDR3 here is CASSLAETDTQYF. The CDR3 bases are TGTGCCAGCAGCTTAGCGGAGACAGATACGCAGTATTTT.

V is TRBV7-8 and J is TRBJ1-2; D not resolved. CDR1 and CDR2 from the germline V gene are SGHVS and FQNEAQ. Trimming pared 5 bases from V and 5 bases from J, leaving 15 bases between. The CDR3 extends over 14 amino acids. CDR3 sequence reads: CASSGSRVRYGYTF. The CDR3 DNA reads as TGTGCCAGCAGCGGGTCGCGGGTTAGATATGGCTACACCTTC.

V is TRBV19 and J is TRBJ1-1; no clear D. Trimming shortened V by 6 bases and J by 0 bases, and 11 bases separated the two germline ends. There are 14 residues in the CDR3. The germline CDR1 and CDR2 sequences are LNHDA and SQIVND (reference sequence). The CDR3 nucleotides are TGTGCCAGTAGGACGGGAATTTTGAACACTGAAGCTTTCTTT. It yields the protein CASRTGILNTEAFF.

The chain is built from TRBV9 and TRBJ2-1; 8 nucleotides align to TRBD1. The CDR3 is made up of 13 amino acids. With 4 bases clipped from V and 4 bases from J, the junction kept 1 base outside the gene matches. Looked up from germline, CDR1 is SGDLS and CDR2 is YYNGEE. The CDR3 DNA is TGTGCCAGCAGCCGACAGGGGTACAATGAGCAGTTCTTC. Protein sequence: CASSRQGYNEQFF.